This T cell receptor (beta chain) was recovered during a study of OX40 agonist ivuxolimab in advanced cancers. Study context: Patients undergoing dose escalation presented with hepatocellular carcinoma, melanoma, renal cell or head and neck cancer.

Study-level points and caveats: Blood T cells, both CD4+ and CD8+, expanded clonally by week 6 at 0.1 to 3.0 mg/kg.

Produced via immunoSEQ multiplex PCR; TCRdb's table is partial and in-frame only. The sample includes more than 10,000 clones, more than 80% of them seen just once. Autoimmune disease history or systemic immunosuppression led to patient exclusion. Germline V gene sequence: CDR1 SGHNT, CDR2 YENEEA. The CDR3 length is 12 residues. The V gene lost 5 bases and the J gene lost 1 base, with 5 bases spanning the gap. In this sample, this clone turned up a few times. Its antigen is currently unknown. The rearrangement uses TRBV11-3 and TRBJ1-1, with a tentative D call TRBD1 (5 bases). The specimen was CD4+ or CD8+ T cells sorted from blood, collected in a trial of the OX40 agonist ivuxolimab. This clonotype originated in an adult with an advanced solid tumor such as melanoma, head and neck, liver or kidney cancer. For the CDR3, the DNA is TGTGCCAGCAGCCAGGGGAACACTGAAGCTTTCTTT. This codes for CASSQGNTEAFF. The full variable domain, rest sourced from reference TRBV11-3 and TRBJ1-1, is EAGVVQSPRYKIIEKKQPVAFWCNPISGHNTLYWYLQNLGQGPELLIRYENEEAVDDSQLPKDRFSAERLKGVDSTLKIQPAELGDSAVYLCASSQGNTEAFFGQGTRLTVV.